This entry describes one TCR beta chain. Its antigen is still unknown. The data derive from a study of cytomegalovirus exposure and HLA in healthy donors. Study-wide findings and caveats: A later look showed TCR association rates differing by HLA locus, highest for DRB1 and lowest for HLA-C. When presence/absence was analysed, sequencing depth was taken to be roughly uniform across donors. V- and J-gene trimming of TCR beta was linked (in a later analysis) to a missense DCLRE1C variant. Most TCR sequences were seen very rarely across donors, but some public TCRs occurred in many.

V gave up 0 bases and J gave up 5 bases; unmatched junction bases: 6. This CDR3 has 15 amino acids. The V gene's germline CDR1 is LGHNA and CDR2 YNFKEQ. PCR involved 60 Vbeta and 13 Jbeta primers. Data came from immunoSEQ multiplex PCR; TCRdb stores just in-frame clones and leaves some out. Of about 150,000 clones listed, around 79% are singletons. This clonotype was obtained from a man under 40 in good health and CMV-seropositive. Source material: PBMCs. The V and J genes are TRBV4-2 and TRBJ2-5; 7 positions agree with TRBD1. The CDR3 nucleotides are TGTGCCAGCAGCCAAGAAGCCACAGGGGTGGAGACCCAGTACTTC. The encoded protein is CASSQEATGVETQYF.